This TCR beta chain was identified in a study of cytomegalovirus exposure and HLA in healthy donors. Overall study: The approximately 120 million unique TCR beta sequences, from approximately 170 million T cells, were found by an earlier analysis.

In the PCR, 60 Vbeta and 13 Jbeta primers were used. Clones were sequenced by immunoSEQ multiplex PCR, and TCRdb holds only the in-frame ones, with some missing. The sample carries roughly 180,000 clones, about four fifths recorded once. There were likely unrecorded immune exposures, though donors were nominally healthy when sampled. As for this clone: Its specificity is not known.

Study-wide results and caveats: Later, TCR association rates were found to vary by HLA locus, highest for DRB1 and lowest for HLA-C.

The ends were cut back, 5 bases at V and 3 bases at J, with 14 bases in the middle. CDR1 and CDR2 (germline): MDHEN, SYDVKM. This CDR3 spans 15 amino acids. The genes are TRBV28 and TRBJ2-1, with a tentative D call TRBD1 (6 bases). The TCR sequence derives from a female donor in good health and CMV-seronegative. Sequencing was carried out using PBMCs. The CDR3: CASSPRGTGYNEQFF. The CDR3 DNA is TGTGCCAGCAGTCCGAGGGGGACGGGCTACAATGAGCAGTTCTTC.